These 19 T cell receptor beta chains share one sample of origin, sequenced in a study of blood T cell repertoires in COVID-19. Clones were read by immunoSEQ multiplex PCR, and TCRdb kept only the in-frame ones, dropping some. The sample holds fewer than 200,000 clones, around 93% seen once. The specimen sequenced was peripheral blood. These receptors all stem from a woman aged 50 to 60 with acute or convalescent COVID-19.

This chain joins TRBV19 and TRBJ1-2, with D possibly TRBD1 on 6 matching bases. Germline loops: CDR1 LNHDA, CDR2 SQIVND (reference sequence). V lost 3 bases and J lost 7, with 18 bases in between. The CDR3 is 15 residues long. DNA for the CDR3: TGTGCCAGTAGTATTGTCTGGCAGGGGATCAGTGGCTACACCTTC. Translation: CASSIVWQGISGYTF. The full variable domain, completed using reference TRBV19 and TRBJ1-2, is DGGITQSPKYLFRKEGQNVTLSCEQNLNHDAMYWYRQDPGQGLRLIYYSQIVNDFQKGDIAEGYSVSREKKESFPLTVTSAQKNPTAFYLCASSIVWQGISGYTFGSGTRLTVV.

The chain links TRBV6-5 to TRBJ1-2; D is unresolved. CDR3 length equals 13 residues. In germline, CDR1 is MNHEY, CDR2 SVGAGI. Trimming pared 4 bases from V and 2 bases from J, leaving 8 bases between. CDR3 residues: CASSLQSNYGYTF. The CDR3 DNA follows: TGTGCCAGCAGTTTACAGAGCAACTATGGCTACACCTTC.

The chain is built from TRBV28 and TRBJ1-1, with unresolved D. Trimming removed 6 bases from V and 0 bases from J, with 8 bases in between. From germline, CDR1 is MDHEN and CDR2 SYDVKM. The CDR3 runs 13 residues. The CDR3 is CASSPVLNTEAFF. CDR3 nucleotide sequence: TGTGCCAGCAGCCCGGTTCTGAACACTGAAGCTTTCTTT.

This clone was detected a few times. The chain employs TRBV7-2 and TRBJ2-1; D perhaps matches TRBD2 (6 bases). V was clipped by 2 bases and J by 5 bases, with 16 bases between them. This CDR3 spans 16 amino acids. CDR1 is SGHTA and CDR2 is FQGNSA in the germline V gene. This CDR3 reads CASSLQPGAFDNEQFF. The CDR3 region has the DNA TGTGCCAGCAGCTTACAGCCGGGAGCGTTCGACAATGAGCAGTTCTTC.

The chain couples TRBV7-2 to TRBJ2-1; possible D gene TRBD2, 6 bases. The CDR3 is made up of 14 amino acids. Trimming pared 1 base from V and 7 bases from J, leaving 11 bases between. Germline V gives CDR1 SGHTA, CDR2 FQGNSA. CDR3 coding DNA: TGTGCCAGCAGCTTAGATACGGGAGCTAATGAGCAGTTCTTC. The encoded protein is CASSLDTGANEQFF.

The chain uses TRBV24-1 and TRBJ1-4; 9 bases are shared with TRBD1. The CDR3 loop spans 14 amino acids. V lost 4 bases to trimming and J lost 10 bases; unmatched junction nucleotides: 6. Germline V gene data show CDR1 as KGHDR and CDR2 as SFDVKD. For the CDR3, the DNA is TGTGCCACCAGTGAAGGGACAGGGTCCGTAAAACTGTTTTTT. Amino acids: CATSEGTGSVKLFF.

This chain joins TRBV6-5 and TRBJ2-1, with unresolved D. This CDR3 contains 12 residues. Trimming cost V 6 bases and J 6 bases, with 9 bases left between them. Germline V gene data show CDR1 as MNHEY and CDR2 as SVGAGI. The CDR3 loop reads CASSRRSNEQFF. For the CDR3, the DNA is TGTGCCAGCAGCCGGCGGAGCAATGAGCAGTTCTTC.

The chain recombines TRBV10-1 with TRBJ2-7, with D unresolved. V gave up 3 bases and J gave up 3 bases, with 6 bases separating them. The length of the CDR3 is 12 residues. Germline V gene lookup returns CDR1 WNHNN and CDR2 SYGVQD (reference sequence). The CDR3, as DNA: TGCGCCAGCAGTGAAGGAGTCTACGAGCAGTACTTC. It codes for CASSEGVYEQYF.

J is TRBJ2-5 and V is TRBV5-6; 8 nucleotides match TRBD1. The germline V gene encodes CDR1 SGHDT and CDR2 YYEEEE. With 3 bases clipped from V and 3 bases from J, the junction kept 4 bases outside the gene matches. CDR3 length: 14 residues. The CDR3 loop is CASSSVTGEETQYF. CDR3 nucleotide sequence: TGTGCCAGCAGCTCCGTGACAGGGGAAGAGACCCAGTACTTC.

The J gene is TRBJ1-6, the V gene TRBV6-5; a possible D gene is TRBD1 (5 bases). In germline, CDR1 is MNHEY, CDR2 SVGAGI. The CDR3 length is 15 residues. Trimming cost V 2 bases and J 8 bases, with 13 bases left between them. The CDR3 coding sequence is TGTGCCAGCAGTTACGGGAGGAGGGGAGATTCACCCCTCCACTTT. Translated, it gives CASSYGRRGDSPLHF.

The chain has TRBV7-2 and TRBJ2-1; D is perhaps TRBD2 (6 bases). Germline V CDR1 and CDR2: SGHTA, FQGNSA. V was pared by 3 bases and J by 6 bases, with 12 bases between. The CDR3 loop spans 14 amino acids. CDR3 in amino acids: CASSLLMTSNEQFF. The CDR3 coding sequence is TGTGCCAGCAGCTTGTTAATGACTAGCAATGAGCAGTTCTTC.

The chain uses TRBV7-4 and TRBJ1-5; 10 positions match TRBD1. This CDR3 contains 22 residues. Germline loops: CDR1 SGHVT, CDR2 SQSDAQ. The J segment lost 2 bases and the V segment lost 5 bases, leaving 24 bases of the junction unmatched. CDR3 DNA sequence: TGTGCCAGCAGCCCACGAGAATTCAAGGGGGACAGGGGTTTGAGGTGCAATCAGCCCCAGCATTTT. Its protein is CASSPREFKGDRGLRCNQPQHF. Drawing the rest from reference TRBV7-4 and TRBJ1-5, the complete variable domain is GAGVSQSPRYKVAKRGRDVALRCDSISGHVTLYWYRQTLGQGSEVLTYSQSDAQRDKSGRPSGRFSAERPERSVSTLKIQRTEQGDSAVYLCASSPREFKGDRGLRCNQPQHFGDGTRLSIL.

The genes are TRBV28 and TRBJ2-1; 12 bases match TRBD2. Losses at the gene ends were 6 bases for V and 0 bases for J; bases not matched to a gene: 9. There are 18 residues in the CDR3. Per germline, CDR1 MDHEN and CDR2 SYDVKM. The CDR3 DNA reads TGTGCCAGCAGCCCGGGACTAGCGGGTACTAGCTCCTACAATGAGCAGTTCTTC. This codes for CASSPGLAGTSSYNEQFF.

This clone was seen just once. The chain combines TRBV7-9 with TRBJ2-2, with D unresolved. Trimming took 7 bases from V and 6 from J, leaving 9 bases between them. Germline CDR1 reads SEHNR; CDR2 reads FQNEAQ (reference sequence). The CDR3 loop spans 12 amino acids. Here the CDR3 DNA reads TGTGCCAGCAATAACAGAGCCGGGGAGCTGTTTTTT. Translated: CASNNRAGELFF.

This clone was seen a single time. The J gene is TRBJ2-3, the V gene TRBV5-4, with TRBD2 identical over 12 bases. The V and J ends lost 4 bases and 1 base, in that order; junction bases with no gene match: 7. The germline V gene encodes CDR1 SGHNT and CDR2 YYREEE (reference sequence). The CDR3 extends over 17 amino acids. Here the CDR3 reads CASSPSRTSGGTDTQYF. In nucleotides, the CDR3 is TGTGCCAGCAGCCCTTCCCGGACTAGCGGGGGCACAGATACGCAGTATTTT.

This rearrangement joins TRBV7-3 to TRBJ1-1; the D is unclear. V lost 1 base and J 4 bases, leaving 10 bases between the germline ends. This CDR3 has 14 amino acids. CDR1 and CDR2 (germline): SGHTA, FQGTGA. The CDR3 region is CASSLKGPGTEAFF. DNA of the CDR3: TGTGCCAGCAGCTTAAAAGGCCCGGGCACTGAAGCTTTCTTT.

The rearrangement uses TRBV5-6 and TRBJ2-7; 10 nucleotides agree with TRBD2. CDR3 length equals 17 residues. Per the germline V gene, CDR1 is SGHDT and CDR2 is YYEEEE. J lost 2 bases, V lost 4 bases, and 12 bases had no gene match. The CDR3 here is CASSPTPTGTSAYEQYF. CDR3 coding DNA: TGTGCCAGCAGCCCAACCCCCACCGGGACTAGCGCCTACGAGCAGTACTTC.

This clone is a singleton in its sample. The chain links TRBV29-1 to TRBJ1-2; 9 bases line up with TRBD1. The junction had 8 bases not matched to a gene; V was cut back by 7 bases and J by 5 bases. The V gene's germline CDR1 is SQVTM and CDR2 ANQGSEA. This CDR3 has 13 residues. The CDR3 nucleotides read TGCAGCGCCGGGACAGGGTCGGGATATGGCTACACCTTC. It encodes CSAGTGSGYGYTF. The full variable domain, in which reference TRBV29-1 and TRBJ1-2 provide the parts outside the CDR3, is SAVISQKPSRDICQRGTSLTIQCQVDSQVTMMFWYRQQPGQSLTLIATANQGSEATYESGFVIDKFPISRPNLTFSTLTVSNMSPEDSSIYLCSAGTGSGYGYTFGSGTRLTVV.

This chain joins TRBV7-8 and TRBJ1-2; 8 nucleotides align to TRBD1. Germline lookup yields CDR1 SGHVS and CDR2 FQNEAQ. Unmatched junction bases numbered 7, after V lost 2 bases and J lost 8 bases. The CDR3 length is 14 residues. CDR3 nucleotide sequence: TGTGCCAGCAGCTTATCAGGGGGCGGGAAGGGCTACACCTTC. Protein: CASSLSGGGKGYTF.